This TCR beta chain was recorded in a study of blood T cell repertoires in COVID-19. As for the study in general: From the United States, Italy and Spain came samples of acute and convalescent COVID-19.

Individuals aged about 18 to 100 years were recruited from approximately 22 US areas. Cohorts were assigned according to the clinical history that participants reported. In the authors' methods: Amplifying reference gene primers gave estimates of nucleated cell counts. The method was immunoSEQ multiplex PCR; TCRdb's version includes in-frame clones alone and lacks a portion of them. V and J calls and clone size follow that table, whereas D and trimming were derived from the DNA. The sample consists of under 300,000 clones, approximately 88% of them appearing once. This CDR3 spans 15 amino acids. The germline CDR1 and CDR2 sequences are SGHTA and FQGNSA. V was shortened by 1 base and J by 7 bases, with 11 bases between the two germline ends.

The TCR was taken from a middle-aged woman with acute COVID-19. V usage is TRBV7-2 and J usage is TRBJ1-6, with a weak D call TRBD1 (5 bases). Input material: PBMCs or T cells enriched from blood (not recorded which). The CDR3 region has the DNA TGTGCCAGCAGCTTAGGGGGCCTAGGGAATTCACCCCTCCACTTT. Amino acid sequence: CASSLGGLGNSPLHF.